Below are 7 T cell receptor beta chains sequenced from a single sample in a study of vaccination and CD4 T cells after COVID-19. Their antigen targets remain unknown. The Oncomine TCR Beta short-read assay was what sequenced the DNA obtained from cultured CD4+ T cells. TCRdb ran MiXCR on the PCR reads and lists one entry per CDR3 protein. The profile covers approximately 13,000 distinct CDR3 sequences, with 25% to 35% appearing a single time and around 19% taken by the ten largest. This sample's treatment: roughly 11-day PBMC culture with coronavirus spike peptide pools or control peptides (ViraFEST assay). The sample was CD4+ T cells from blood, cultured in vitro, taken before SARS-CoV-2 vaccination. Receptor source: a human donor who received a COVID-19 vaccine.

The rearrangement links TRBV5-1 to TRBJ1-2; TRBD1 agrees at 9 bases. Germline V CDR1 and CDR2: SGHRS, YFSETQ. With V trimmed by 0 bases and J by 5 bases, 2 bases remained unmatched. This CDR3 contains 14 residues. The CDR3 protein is CASSLADRGYGYTF. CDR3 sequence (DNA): TGCGCCAGCAGCTTGGCGGACAGGGGATATGGCTACACCTTC.

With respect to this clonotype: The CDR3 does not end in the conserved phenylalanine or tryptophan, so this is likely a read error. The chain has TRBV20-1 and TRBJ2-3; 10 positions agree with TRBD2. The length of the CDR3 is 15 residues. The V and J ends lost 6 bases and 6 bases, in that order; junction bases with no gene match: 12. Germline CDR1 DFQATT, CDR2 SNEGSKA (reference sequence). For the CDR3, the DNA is TGCAGTGCACCGGCTAGCGGGAGTTCTAGGGATACGCAGTATATT. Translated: CSAPASGSSRDTQYI.

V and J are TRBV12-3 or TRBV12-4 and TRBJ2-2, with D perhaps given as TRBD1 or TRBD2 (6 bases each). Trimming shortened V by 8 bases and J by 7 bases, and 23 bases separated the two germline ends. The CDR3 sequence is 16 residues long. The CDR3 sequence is CASRFGGTIVGGELFF. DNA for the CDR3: TGTGCCAGCCGATTCGGGGGCACTATTGTCGGCGGGGAGCTGTTTTTT.

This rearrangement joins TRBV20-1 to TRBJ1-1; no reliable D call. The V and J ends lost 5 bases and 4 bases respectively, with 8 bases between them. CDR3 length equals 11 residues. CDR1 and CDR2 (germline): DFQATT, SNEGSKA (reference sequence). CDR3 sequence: CSAYRTTEAFF. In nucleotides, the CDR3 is TGCAGTGCTTATCGGACCACTGAAGCTTTCTTT.

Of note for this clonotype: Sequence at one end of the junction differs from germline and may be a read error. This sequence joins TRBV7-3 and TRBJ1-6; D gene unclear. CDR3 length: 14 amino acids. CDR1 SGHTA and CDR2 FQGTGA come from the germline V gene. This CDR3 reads CASSLSSYDSPLHF. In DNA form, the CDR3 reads TGTGCCAGCAGCTTGAGCTCCTATGATTCACCCCTCCACTTT. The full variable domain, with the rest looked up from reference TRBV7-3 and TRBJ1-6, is GAGVSQTPSNKVTEKGKYVELRCDPISGHTALYWYRQSLGQGPEFLIYFQGTGAADDSGLPNDRFFAVRPEGSVSTLKIQRTERGDSAVYLCASSLSSYDSPLHFGNGTRLTVT.

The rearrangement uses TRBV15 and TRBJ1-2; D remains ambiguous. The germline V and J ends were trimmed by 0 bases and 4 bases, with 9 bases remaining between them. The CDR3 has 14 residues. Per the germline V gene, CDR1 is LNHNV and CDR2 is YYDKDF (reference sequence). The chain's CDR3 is CATSRDMGAYGYTF. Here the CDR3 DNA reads TGTGCCACCAGCAGAGATATGGGTGCCTATGGCTACACCTTC.

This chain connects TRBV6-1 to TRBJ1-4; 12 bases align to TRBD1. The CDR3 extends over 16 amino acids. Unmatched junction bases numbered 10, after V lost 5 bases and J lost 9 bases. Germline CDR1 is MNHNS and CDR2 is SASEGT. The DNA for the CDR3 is TGTGCCAGCAGTACCAATAGGGACAGGGGGCGTCAAAAACTGTTTTTT. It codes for CASSTNRDRGRQKLFF.